The 7 T cell receptor beta chains given below trace back to one sample, sequenced in a study of early T cells in non-severe SARS-CoV-2 infection. From the 5' RACE reads, TCRdb called clonotypes with MiXCR, one entry per CDR3 protein. The data contain approximately 70,000 distinct CDR3 sequences, about a tenth of them seen just once; the ten biggest clones take up over 6%. Source: whole blood, taken at baseline. These receptors were taken from an adult who was a healthcare worker with PCR-confirmed SARS-CoV-2 infection or an uninfected control (not recorded which).

The V and J genes are TRBV20-1 and TRBJ2-7; the D gene is possibly TRBD2 (5 bases). Trimming removed 2 bases at V and 6 bases at J, with 17 bases between. The germline V gene has CDR1 DFQATT and CDR2 SNEGSKA (reference sequence). The CDR3 loop spans 14 amino acids. The CDR3 region has the DNA TGCAGTGCTAGACCTCGGGGTCCGGGGTTCGAGCAGTACTTC. Encoded protein: CSARPRGPGFEQYF.

This clonotype was picked up many times. The V gene is TRBV20-1, the J gene TRBJ1-5; a possible D gene is TRBD1 (5 bases). The germline gives CDR1 DFQATT, CDR2 SNEGSKA (reference sequence). The CDR3 is 13 amino acids. V was trimmed by 6 bases and J by 6 bases, leaving 15 bases between them. This CDR3 is CSALGGKSQPQHF. Here the CDR3 DNA reads TGCAGTGCGCTGGGGGGAAAGAGTCAGCCCCAGCATTTT.

Regarding this clonotype: At one end, the junction sequence differs from germline, possibly due to a read error. This rearrangement joins TRBV19 to TRBJ1-5; D unclear. This CDR3 has 14 amino acids. Germline V gene lookup returns CDR1 LNHDA and CDR2 SQIVND (reference sequence). The CDR3 is CASSRRPDNQPRHF. The CDR3 DNA follows: TGTGCCAGTAGTCGCAGACCCGATAATCAGCCCCGGCATTTT.

This clonotype was seen a handful of times. The chain has TRBV18 and TRBJ2-4; D is unresolved. The CDR3 spans 13 residues. V dropped 2 bases and J dropped 8 bases, with 10 bases sitting between them. Germline CDR1 KGHSH, CDR2 LQKENI. The CDR3: CASSPSPRDIQYF. As DNA, the CDR3 is TGTGCCAGCTCACCAAGCCCTCGGGACATTCAGTACTTC.

The gene calls are TRBV19 and TRBJ1-6; 9 nucleotides match TRBD1. Germline CDR1 reads LNHDA; CDR2 reads SQIVND (reference sequence). V dropped 5 bases and J dropped 6; count of bases not matched to a gene: 8. There are 16 residues in the CDR3. The CDR3 DNA reads TGTGCCAGTAGTTCACAGGGGGCGATAATTAATTCACCCCTCCACTTT. This codes for CASSSQGAIINSPLHF.

This clonotype showed up just a few times. The chain combines TRBV7-9 with TRBJ2-1; D possibly corresponds to TRBD2 (6 bases). CDR3 length equals 21 residues. V was cut by 1 base and J by 4 bases, with 29 bases left in between. Germline CDR1 SEHNR, CDR2 FQNEAQ (reference sequence). The CDR3 loop is CASSLVYSEGREYAAYNEQFF. In DNA, the CDR3 is TGTGCCAGCAGCTTAGTATATTCGGAGGGACGGGAGTATGCGGCATACAATGAGCAGTTCTTC.

The chain is built from TRBV9 and TRBJ2-1; either TRBD1 or TRBD2 may supply D (6 bases each). The germline CDR1 and CDR2 sequences are SGDLS and YYNGEE. Trimming pared 4 bases from V and 2 bases from J, leaving 10 bases between. The CDR3 is 14 residues long. The CDR3 loop is CASSPRGPYNEQFF. For the CDR3, the DNA is TGTGCCAGCAGCCCCCGGGGGCCCTACAATGAGCAGTTCTTC.